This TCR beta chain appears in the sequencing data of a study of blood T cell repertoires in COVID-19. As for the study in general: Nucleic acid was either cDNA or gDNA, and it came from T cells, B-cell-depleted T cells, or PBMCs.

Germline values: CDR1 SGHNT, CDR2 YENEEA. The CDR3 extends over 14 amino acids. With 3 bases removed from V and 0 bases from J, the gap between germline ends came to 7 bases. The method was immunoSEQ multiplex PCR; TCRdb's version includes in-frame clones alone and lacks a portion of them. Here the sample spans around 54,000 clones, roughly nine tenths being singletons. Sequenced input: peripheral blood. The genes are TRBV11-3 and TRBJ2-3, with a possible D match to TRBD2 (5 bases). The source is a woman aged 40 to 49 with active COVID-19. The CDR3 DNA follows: TGTGCCAGCAGCTTCGGGGTGAGCACAGATACGCAGTATTTT. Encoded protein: CASSFGVSTDTQYF. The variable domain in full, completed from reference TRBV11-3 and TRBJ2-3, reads EAGVVQSPRYKIIEKKQPVAFWCNPISGHNTLYWYLQNLGQGPELLIRYENEEAVDDSQLPKDRFSAERLKGVDSTLKIQPAELGDSAVYLCASSFGVSTDTQYFGPGTRLTVL.